The 26 T cell receptor beta chains below all came from one sample that was sequenced in a study of T cell changes during pregnancy in multiple sclerosis. Produced via immunoSEQ multiplex PCR; TCRdb's table is partial and in-frame only. The sample records tens of thousands of clones, approximately 91% being singletons. The sequences come from peripheral blood, collected in the third trimester of pregnancy. The receptors originated from a female donor with multiple sclerosis, enrolled in a pregnancy study.

This clone has just one count. The chain recombines TRBV4-3 with TRBJ2-7; D is possibly TRBD2 (6 bases). The V end lost 1 base, the J end lost 1 base, and 8 bases lay between the germline ends. CDR3 length: 14 residues. The V gene's germline CDR1 is LGHNA and CDR2 YSLEER. CDR3: CASSQVADSYEQYF. CDR3 sequence (DNA): TGCGCCAGCAGCCAAGTAGCGGATTCCTACGAGCAGTACTTC.

The chain uses TRBV18 and TRBJ2-6; D unclear. CDR3 length: 16 residues. V gave up 3 bases and J gave up 4 bases, with 13 bases separating them. Germline V gene sequence: CDR1 KGHSH, CDR2 LQKENI. CDR3 sequence reads: CASSPLIHSGANVLTF. The CDR3 DNA sequence: TGTGCCAGCTCACCTCTCATTCACTCCGGGGCCAACGTCCTGACTTTC.

This chain joins TRBV6-6 and TRBJ1-3, with D unclear. The CDR3 has 12 amino acids. With 8 bases removed from V and 3 bases from J, the gap between germline ends came to 8 bases. Germline loops: CDR1 MNHNY, CDR2 SVGAGI (reference sequence). The CDR3 region has the DNA TGTGCCAGCGTAACGGGTGGAAACACCATATATTTT. It translates to CASVTGGNTIYF.

The chain uses TRBV15 and TRBJ1-2; TRBD1 matches 7 bases. The CDR3 totals 13 residues. Trimming removed 5 bases from V and 7 bases from J; junction bases left unmatched: 7. Germline CDR1 reads LNHNV; CDR2 reads YYDKDF (reference sequence). The CDR3 region has the DNA TGTGCCACCAGCTATAGGGGGCGCGGTGGCTACACCTTC. It specifies CATSYRGRGGYTF.

The chain carries TRBV6-5 and TRBJ1-2; D might be TRBD1 (6 bases). Germline V lookup: CDR1 MNHEY, CDR2 SVGAGI. Trimming took off 6 bases at V and 2 bases at J, with 16 bases between the two ends. The CDR3 spans 15 residues. CDR3 DNA: TGTGCCAGCAGCTATATCATAACAGGGAACTATGGCTACACCTTC. This encodes CASSYIITGNYGYTF.

The CDR3 sequence is CASSLYGGQPQHF. The DNA for the CDR3 is TGTGCCAGCTCACTATACGGGGGTCAGCCCCAGCATTTT. The chain uses TRBV6-5 and TRBJ1-5; the D gene is possibly TRBD1 (5 bases). The V end lost 8 bases, the J end lost 6 bases, and 14 bases lay between the germline ends. This CDR3 comprises 13 residues. Germline lookup yields CDR1 MNHEY and CDR2 SVGAGI.

This clone was detected only once. The CDR3 DNA is TGTGCCAGCAGAGTACAGGGGTCCTATCAGCCCCAGCATTTT. Protein: CASRVQGSYQPQHF. This chain links TRBV5-6 with TRBJ1-5; 7 nucleotides line up with TRBD1. Looked up from germline, CDR1 is SGHDT and CDR2 is YYEEEE. Germline trimming cut 5 bases from V and 5 bases from J; bases unmatched to any gene: 7. The CDR3 consists of 14 residues.

In DNA form, the CDR3 reads TGTGCCAGCAGACTAGCGGGGGCGAACACCGGGGAGCTGTTTTTT. Amino acids: CASRLAGANTGELFF. The V gene is TRBV2, the J gene TRBJ2-2; 11 bases map to TRBD2. The germline CDR1 and CDR2 sequences are SNHLY and FYNNEI. CDR3 length: 15 residues. The V segment lost 6 bases and the J segment 0 bases; nucleotides outside the gene matches: 0.

The genes are TRBV6-1 and TRBJ1-1, with 8 positions matching TRBD1. This CDR3 has 14 amino acids. From germline, CDR1 is MNHNS and CDR2 SASEGT. V lost 3 bases to trimming and J lost 1 base; unmatched junction nucleotides: 1. CDR3 sequence (DNA): TGTGCCAGCAGTGAGGGGACAGGGAACACTGAAGCTTTCTTT. It specifies CASSEGTGNTEAFF.

This clone was detected only once. The chain has TRBV19 and TRBJ1-2, with D possibly matching TRBD1 (5 bases). The germline V gene has CDR1 LNHDA and CDR2 SQIVND (reference sequence). Trimming removed 1 base at V and 6 bases at J, with 15 bases between. The CDR3 loop spans 15 amino acids. Here the CDR3 reads CASSIASPRDHGYTF. In DNA, the CDR3 is TGTGCCAGTAGTATAGCTTCCCCCAGGGATCATGGCTACACCTTC.

The rearrangement joins TRBV14 to TRBJ1-2, with a tentative D call TRBD1 (6 bases). Per the germline V gene, CDR1 is SGHDN and CDR2 is FVKESK. The CDR3 is made up of 14 amino acids. V gave up 3 bases and J gave up 7 bases, with 15 bases separating them. The CDR3 nucleotides read TGTGCCAGCAGCCATATCACGGGGGGCGGTGGCTACACCTTC. It is translated as CASSHITGGGGYTF.

The chain joins TRBV11-2 to TRBJ2-1, with unresolved D. V gave up 1 base and J gave up 6 bases, with 7 bases separating them. Looked up from germline, CDR1 is SGHAT and CDR2 is FQNNGV. The CDR3 runs 13 residues. The CDR3 nucleotides read TGTGCCAGCAGCTTAGGCCTAATCAATGAGCAGTTCTTC. It yields the protein CASSLGLINEQFF.

This clone has just one count. The chain is built from TRBV7-3 and TRBJ2-1, with D unresolved. V was pared by 5 bases and J by 3 bases, with 5 bases between. The CDR3 has 12 amino acids. Germline V gene data show CDR1 as SGHTA and CDR2 as FQGTGA. This chain's CDR3 is CASSPNYNEQFF. In DNA, the CDR3 is TGTGCCAGCAGCCCCAACTACAATGAGCAGTTCTTC.

This sequence joins TRBV7-6 and TRBJ1-1, with D unclear. Per the germline V gene, CDR1 is SGHVS and CDR2 is FNYEAQ. This CDR3 has 13 amino acids. Trimming shortened V by 2 bases and J by 3 bases, and 7 bases separated the two germline ends. In DNA, the CDR3 is TGTGCCAGCAGCTTAAAAACTGACACTGAAGCTTTCTTT. This codes for CASSLKTDTEAFF.

CDR3 loop: CASSLEPLVTANVLTF. The CDR3 DNA sequence: TGTGCCAGCAGCTTGGAGCCTCTCGTAACGGCCAACGTCCTGACTTTC. The chain has TRBV5-5 and TRBJ2-6; D is uncertain. This CDR3 is built from 16 residues. In germline, CDR1 is SGHKS, CDR2 YYEKEE (reference sequence). V lost 0 bases, J lost 6 bases, and 13 bases lay in between. Looking up the rest from reference TRBV5-5 and TRBJ2-6 gives the full variable domain: DAGVTQSPTHLIKTRGQQVTLRCSPISGHKSVSWYQQVLGQGPQFIFQYYEKEERGRGNFPDRFSARQFPNYSSELNVNALLLGDSALYLCASSLEPLVTANVLTFGAGSRLTVL.

The chain recombines TRBV7-8 with TRBJ1-1; D uncertain. Deletions cut 2 bases from V and 7 bases from J, with 11 bases between. CDR3 length: 13 residues. Germline CDR1 and CDR2: SGHVS and FQNEAQ. The CDR3 region is CASSLRVRGEAFF. The CDR3 DNA is TGTGCCAGCAGCTTAAGGGTCCGGGGTGAAGCTTTCTTT. Full variable domain (outside the CDR3, taken from reference TRBV7-8 and TRBJ1-1): GAGVSQSPRYKVAKRGQDVALRCDPISGHVSLFWYQQALGQGPEFLTYFQNEAQLDKSGLPSDRFFAERPEGSVSTLKIQRTQQEDSAVYLCASSLRVRGEAFFGQGTRLTVV.

This clone came up once. V gene TRBV4-2 combines with J gene TRBJ1-4; D is unresolved. CDR3 length: 15 residues. V was pared by 2 bases and J by 0 bases, with 7 bases between. CDR1 and CDR2 from the germline V gene are LGHNA and YNFKEQ. The CDR3 spells CASSQQEATNEKLFF. The CDR3, as DNA: TGTGCCAGCAGCCAACAGGAGGCAACTAATGAAAAACTGTTTTTT.

The rearrangement links TRBV5-1 to TRBJ1-1, with D tentatively TRBD1 (5 bases). The germline CDR1 and CDR2 sequences are SGHRS and YFSETQ. V shed 1 base and J shed 4 bases, with 11 bases lying between them. The length of the CDR3 is 14 residues. The CDR3 DNA sequence: TGCGCCAGCAGCTTGTTAGGGGTGGCCACTGAAGCTTTCTTT. This codes for CASSLLGVATEAFF. The full variable domain, completed using reference TRBV5-1 and TRBJ1-1, is KAGVTQTPRYLIKTRGQQVTLSCSPISGHRSVSWYQQTPGQGLQFLFEYFSETQRNKGNFPGRFSGRQFSNSRSEMNVSTLELGDSALYLCASSLLGVATEAFFGQGTRLTVV.

The chain uses TRBV19 and TRBJ1-3; 12 nucleotides match TRBD1. The germline V gene has CDR1 LNHDA and CDR2 SQIVND (reference sequence). J lost 0 bases, V lost 5 bases, and 5 bases had no gene match. This CDR3 has 17 amino acids. The CDR3 DNA reads TGTGCCAGTAGTCGGGACAGGGGGCTCGTCTCTGGAAACACCATATATTTT. This codes for CASSRDRGLVSGNTIYF.

The rearrangement uses TRBV29-1 and TRBJ1-2; D is undetermined. The CDR3 is 10 amino acids. Trimming left V 4 bases short and J 8 bases short, with 8 bases between. Germline CDR1 is SQVTM and CDR2 is ANQGSEA. This CDR3 is CSVVVRGYTF. The CDR3 DNA follows: TGCAGCGTTGTTGTGAGAGGCTACACCTTC. Combining the CDR3 with reference TRBV29-1 and TRBJ1-2 gives the whole variable domain SAVISQKPSRDICQRGTSLTIQCQVDSQVTMMFWYRQQPGQSLTLIATANQGSEATYESGFVIDKFPISRPNLTFSTLTVSNMSPEDSSIYLCSVVVRGYTFGSGTRLTVV.

The chain joins TRBV10-2 to TRBJ2-3, with unresolved D. CDR1 and CDR2 (germline): WSHSY, SAAADI. This CDR3 is 11 amino acids long. V was pared by 5 bases and J by 3 bases, with 3 bases between. CDR3 in amino acids: CASSLTDTQYF. Here the CDR3 DNA reads TGCGCCAGCAGTCTAACAGATACGCAGTATTTT.

In its sample, this clone was seen once. The genes are TRBV7-2 and TRBJ2-1; TRBD2 matches at 8 bases. Germline V gene lookup returns CDR1 SGHTA and CDR2 FQGNSA. The CDR3 sequence is 16 residues long. V lost 5 bases and J lost 4; bases outside the gene matches: 10. The chain's CDR3 is CASSTVGGTSYNEQFF. The CDR3 DNA sequence: TGTGCCAGCAGCACCGTAGGGGGGACTAGTTACAATGAGCAGTTCTTC.

The chain uses TRBV5-1 and TRBJ2-7; D is perhaps TRBD1 (6 bases). Trimming took 3 bases from V and 4 from J, leaving 17 bases between them. The CDR3 runs to 15 residues. Germline values: CDR1 SGHRS, CDR2 YFSETQ. The chain's CDR3 is CASSYEQGYGYEQYF. In DNA form, the CDR3 reads TGCGCCAGCAGCTACGAACAGGGTTATGGTTACGAGCAGTACTTC. Full variable domain (rest looked up from reference TRBV5-1 and TRBJ2-7): KAGVTQTPRYLIKTRGQQVTLSCSPISGHRSVSWYQQTPGQGLQFLFEYFSETQRNKGNFPGRFSGRQFSNSRSEMNVSTLELGDSALYLCASSYEQGYGYEQYFGPGTRLTVT.

The chain uses TRBV29-1 and TRBJ1-2; no reliable D call. From germline, CDR1 is SQVTM and CDR2 ANQGSEA. This CDR3 is built from 11 residues. Trimming left V 4 bases short and J 4 bases short, with 7 bases between. This chain's CDR3 is CSVGNIYGYTF. The CDR3 coding sequence is TGCAGCGTTGGTAACATCTATGGCTACACCTTC.

V usage is TRBV28 and J usage is TRBJ1-5, with TRBD1 matching over 8 bases. J was trimmed by 1 base and V by 6 bases; bases with no gene match: 8. The CDR3 extends over 16 amino acids. Per germline, CDR1 MDHEN and CDR2 SYDVKM. Here the CDR3 DNA reads TGTGCCAGCAGGGTACAGGGGGGAGGGAGCAATCAGCCCCAGCATTTT. This encodes CASRVQGGGSNQPQHF.

The V gene is TRBV29-1, the J gene TRBJ1-2; 7 bases are a match to TRBD1. V lost 6 bases and J lost 6; bases outside the gene matches: 7. The CDR3 runs 12 residues. Looked up from germline, CDR1 is SQVTM and CDR2 is ANQGSEA. This CDR3 is CSVGRGHDGYTF. CDR3 nucleotide sequence: TGCAGCGTCGGGAGGGGGCACGATGGCTACACCTTC.